This is a list of T cell receptor beta chains from one sample in a study of CD8 T cells in ankylosing spondylitis. One entry per CDR3 protein results from TCRdb running MiXCR on the 5' RACE reads. The sample lists about 540,000 distinct CDR3 sequences; more than 9.5% were seen once. Sequences were obtained from blood, either unsorted or a sorted T cell fraction (not recorded which). The receptors come from a male donor with ankylosing spondylitis. Each CDR3 is given with its conserved first and last residue. The D gene is left open where the match is weak. Clone size, where shown, is once, few, many, or a class for clones that have expanded.

>TRBD1|TRBV19|TRBJ1-5|few
CASSTTGGASQPQHF
TGTGCCAGTAGTACGACAGGGGGTGCGTCTCAGCCCCAGCATTTT
>TRBD1|TRBV2|TRBJ2-5|few
CASSRTDRGETQYF
TGTGCCAGCAGTCGAACGGACAGGGGTGAGACCCAGTACTTC
>-|TRBV7-2|TRBJ2-3|few
CASSLGERFTDTQYF
TGTGCCAGCAGCTTGGGTGAGCGATTCACAGATACGCAGTATTTT
>TRBD2|TRBV20-1|TRBJ2-3|few
CSASAAREFKDTQYF
TGCAGTGCTAGCGCCGCGCGGGAGTTTAAAGATACGCAGTATTTT
>-|TRBV3-1|TRBJ1-2|-
CASSQDERVGGYTF
TGTGCCAGCAGCCAAGATGAGAGGGTCGGGGGCTACACCTTC
>-|TRBV10-2|TRBJ1-1|-
CATRPGGTEAFF
TGCGCCACCCGCCCGGGTGGCACTGAAGCTTTCTTT
>-|TRBV25-1|TRBJ1-4|-
CASSDKGPTREKLFF
TGTGCCAGCAGTGACAAGGGACCGACGCGGGAAAAACTGTTTTTT
>TRBD1|TRBV27|TRBJ1-5|many
CASSPRVGQGGNQPQHF
TGTGCCAGCAGTCCCCGCGTGGGACAGGGAGGCAATCAGCCCCAGCATTTT
>TRBD2|TRBV6-1|TRBJ2-1|-
CASERTRAGGPGNEQFF
TGTGCCAGCGAAAGGACTCGAGCGGGAGGGCCGGGGAATGAGCAGTTCTTC
>-|TRBV7-9|TRBJ1-2|many
CASSLEGVRGYTF
TGTGCCAGCAGCTTAGAGGGCGTGCGGGGCTACACCTTC
>-|TRBV6-1|TRBJ1-5|-
CASSIQGIVSNQPQHF
TGTGCCAGCAGCATACAGGGAATTGTGAGCAATCAGCCCCAGCATTTT
>TRBD2|TRBV7-9|TRBJ2-5|many
CASSPGTSGTRETQYF
TGTGCCAGCAGCCCGGGGACTAGCGGGACCCGGGAGACCCAGTACTTC
>TRBD1|TRBV29-1|TRBJ1-1|once
CSVLGQGNLNTEAFF
TGCAGCGTCCTCGGACAGGGCAACTTGAACACTGAAGCTTTCTTT
>-|TRBV5-1|TRBJ2-7|few
CASSSTGTSYEQYF
TGCGCCAGCAGCTCAACCGGGACCTCCTACGAGCAGTACTTC
>TRBD1|TRBV2|TRBJ2-1|-
CASSAGQGANEQFF
TGTGCCAGCAGTGCAGGACAGGGCGCCAATGAGCAGTTCTTC
>TRBD1|TRBV20-1|TRBJ2-7|many
CSASDRVYEQYF
TGCAGTGCTAGCGACAGGGTGTACGAGCAGTACTTC
>TRBD2|TRBV7-2|TRBJ2-3|-
CASSLGGRVDTQYF
TGTGCCAGCAGCTTAGGAGGGAGGGTAGATACGCAGTATTTT
>TRBD2|TRBV4-1|TRBJ2-3|many
CASSPSGLAGGGTDTQYF
TGCGCCAGCAGCCCTTCGGGACTAGCGGGAGGAGGCACAGATACGCAGTATTTT
>-|TRBV12-3/TRBV12-4|TRBJ2-1|many
CASSTYRDLFNEQFF
TGTGCCAGCAGTACGTACCGGGACCTGTTCAATGAGCAGTTCTTC
>TRBD1|TRBV10-3|TRBJ1-1|few
CAISTEQGAEAFF
TGTGCCATCAGTACAGAACAGGGGGCTGAAGCTTTCTTT
>-|TRBV12-3/TRBV12-4|TRBJ1-1|few
CASSYASKGMNTEAFF
TGTGCCAGCAGCTACGCCTCAAAGGGGATGAACACTGAAGCTTTCTTT
>-|TRBV19|TRBJ1-4|once
CASTEGNEKLFF
TGTGCCAGTACAGAGGGTAATGAAAAACTGTTTTTT
>-|TRBV20-1|TRBJ2-1|few
CSARGGGTTGFF
TGCAGTGCTAGAGGGGGCGGGACAACGGGGTTCTTC
>TRBD2|TRBV2|TRBJ2-7|few
CASSAAGGIEQYF
TGTGCCAGCAGTGCAGCGGGAGGGATCGAGCAGTACTTC
>-|TRBV20-1|TRBJ2-3|-
CSARGAGLGTDTQYF
TGCAGTGCTAGAGGGGCGGGCCTCGGGACAGATACGCAGTATTTT
>TRBD2|TRBV20-1|TRBJ2-1|few
CSARTVTLAGGNEQFF
TGCAGTGCTAGAACCGTTACTCTAGCGGGAGGGAATGAGCAGTTCTTC